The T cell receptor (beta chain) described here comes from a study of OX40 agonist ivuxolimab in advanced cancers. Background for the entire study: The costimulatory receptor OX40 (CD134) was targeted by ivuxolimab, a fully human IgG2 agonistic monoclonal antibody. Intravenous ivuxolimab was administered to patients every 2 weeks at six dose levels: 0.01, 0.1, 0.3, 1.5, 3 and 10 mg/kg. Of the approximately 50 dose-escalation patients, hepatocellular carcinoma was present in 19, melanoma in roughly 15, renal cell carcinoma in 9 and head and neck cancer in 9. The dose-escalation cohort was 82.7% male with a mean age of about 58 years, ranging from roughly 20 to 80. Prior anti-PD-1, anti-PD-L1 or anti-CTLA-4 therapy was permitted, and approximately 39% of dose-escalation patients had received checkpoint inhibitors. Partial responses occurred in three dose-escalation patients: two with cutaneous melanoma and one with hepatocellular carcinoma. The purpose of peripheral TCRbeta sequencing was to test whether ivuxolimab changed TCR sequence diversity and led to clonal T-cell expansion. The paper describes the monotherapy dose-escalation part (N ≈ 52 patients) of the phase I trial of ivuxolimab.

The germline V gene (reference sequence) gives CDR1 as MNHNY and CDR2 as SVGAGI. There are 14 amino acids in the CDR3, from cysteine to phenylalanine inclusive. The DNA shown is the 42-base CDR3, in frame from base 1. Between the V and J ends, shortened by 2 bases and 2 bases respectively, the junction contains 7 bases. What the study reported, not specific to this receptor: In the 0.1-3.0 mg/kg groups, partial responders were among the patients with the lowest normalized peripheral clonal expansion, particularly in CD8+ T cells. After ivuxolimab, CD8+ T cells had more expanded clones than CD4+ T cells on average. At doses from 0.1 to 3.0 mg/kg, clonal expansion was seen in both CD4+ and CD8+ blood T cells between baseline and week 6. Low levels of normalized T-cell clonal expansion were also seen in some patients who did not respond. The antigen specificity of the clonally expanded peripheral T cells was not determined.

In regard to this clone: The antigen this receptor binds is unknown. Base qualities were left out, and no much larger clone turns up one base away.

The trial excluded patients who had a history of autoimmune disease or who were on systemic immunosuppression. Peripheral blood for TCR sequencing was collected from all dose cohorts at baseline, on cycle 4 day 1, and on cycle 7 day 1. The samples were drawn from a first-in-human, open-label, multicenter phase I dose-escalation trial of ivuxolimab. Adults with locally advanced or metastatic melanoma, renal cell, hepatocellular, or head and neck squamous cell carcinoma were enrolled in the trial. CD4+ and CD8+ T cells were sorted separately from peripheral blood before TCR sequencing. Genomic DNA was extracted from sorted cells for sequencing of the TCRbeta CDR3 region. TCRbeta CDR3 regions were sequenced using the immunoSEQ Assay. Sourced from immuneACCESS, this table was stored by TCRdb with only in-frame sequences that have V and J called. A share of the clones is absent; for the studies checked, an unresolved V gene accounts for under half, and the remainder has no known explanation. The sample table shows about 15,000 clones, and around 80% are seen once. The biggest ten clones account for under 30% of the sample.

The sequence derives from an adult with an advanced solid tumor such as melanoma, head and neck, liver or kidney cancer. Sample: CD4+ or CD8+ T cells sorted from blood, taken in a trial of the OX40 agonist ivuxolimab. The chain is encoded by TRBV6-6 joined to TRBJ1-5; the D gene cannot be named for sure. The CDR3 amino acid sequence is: CASSYLVGNQPQHF. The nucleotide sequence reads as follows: TGTGCCAGCAGTTACCTCGTGGGCAATCAGCCCCAGCATTTT.